This section outlines one TCR beta chain sequence together with its context. This clonotype showed up just a few times. Its antigen remains unidentified. Base qualities are not provided; no much larger clone lies one nucleotide away. The sample originates from a study of T-cell reconstitution after alpha-beta-depleted transplantation in children listed by TCRdb under 2016. Background for the entire study: The study quantitatively tracked T-cell immune reconstitution after TCRalphabeta/CD19-depleted allogeneic hematopoietic cell transplantation in children using TCR repertoire profiling.

Via the germline V gene, CDR1 is MGHDK and CDR2 SYGVNS. Inclusive of the bounding cysteine and phenylalanine, the CDR3 is 18 residues long. CDR3 DNA only is kept here, 54 bases in frame from base 1. Germline trimming amounts to 2 bases on V and 4 bases on J, with 13 as the count of junction bases outside the gene matches. The library came from PCR. The sequencer listed for this sample is Illumina HiSeq 2500. Molecular barcoding was employed in the preparation of TCR libraries, with unique molecular identifiers being used to normalize TCRbeta repertoire quantification. TCRdb applied fastp at Q25 and MiXCR to the public reads, then kept only in-frame beta chains. Each CDR3 protein gets just one entry, which takes the most common genes and DNA from the rows behind it. The sample table lists about 980,000 distinct CDR3 sequences, 25% to 35% of them with a count of one. The ten top clones hold approximately 30% of the sample.

Explained via the paper, the treatment or condition label denotes: allogeneic hematopoietic cell transplantation with graft depleted of TCRalphabeta T cells and CD19 B cells. The children who served as transplant recipients had been given grafts of TCRalphabeta/CD19-depleted allogeneic hematopoietic cells. Beyond this particular receptor, the publication reports: The frequencies of hyperexpanded clones fell over the following months, and after one year, T-cell counts and TCRbeta diversity were mostly attributed to newly produced T cells. Apparently early alphabetaT-cell count recovery about two months after transplant reportedly relied on only several hundred rapidly expanded clones derived from non-depleted graft cells. In some patients, the high TCRbeta diversity seen at day 60 was put down to recipient T cells and intrathymic progenitors that had survived conditioning.

The chain is encoded by TRBV25-1 joined to TRBJ2-3, with 9 junctional bases fitting TRBD2. The TCR comes from a boy younger than two who had a stem cell transplant for SCID, so the T cells may come from the graft donor. Specimen: PBMCs, mostly from graft donor cells, collected 360 days after TCRalphabeta/CD19-depleted stem cell transplant. For the CDR3, the sequence is CASSERPSRGGRADTQYF. The bases read TGTGCCAGCAGTGAACGCCCTTCGCGGGGGGGCCGGGCAGATACGCAGTATTTT. Beyond the CDR3, the reference TRBV25-1 and TRBJ2-3 genes provide the residues; the full variable domain reads: EADIYQTPRYLVIGTGKKITLECSQTMGHDKMYWYQQDPGMELHLIHYSYGVNSTEKGDLSSESTVSRIRTEHFPLTLESARPSHTSQYLCASSERPSRGGRADTQYFGPGTRLTVL.